This T cell receptor beta chain was sequenced for a study of control samples from healthy donors and cancer patients. Sequencing used immunoSEQ multiplex PCR; TCRdb keeps in-frame clones, though not all of them. The data hold about 48,000 clones, with 93% observed a single time. Looked up from germline, CDR1 is MDHEN and CDR2 is SYDVKM. V was clipped by 5 bases and J by 4 bases, with 11 bases between them. The CDR3 runs to 14 residues. Sequencing input: PBMCs. The source is a woman between 45 and 65 years old with head and neck cancer. The V call is TRBV28, the J call TRBJ2-2, with TRBD2 as a possible D gene (5 bases). The CDR3 DNA follows: TGTGCCAGCAGTCTACTAGGGCCCACCGGGGAGCTGTTTTTT. Amino acids: CASSLLGPTGELFF.